A single sample gave rise to the 22 T cell receptor beta chains below, sequenced in a study of neurological immune-mediated disorders. TCRdb processed the 5' RACE reads anew with MiXCR; each CDR3 protein has one entry. Seen here are roughly 70,000 distinct CDR3 sequences, 5.2% observed once, and the top ten hold approximately 2.8%. Sample: PBMCs. The source of these receptors is a woman aged 30 to 39 with multiple sclerosis.

This clonotype was seen a handful of times. The chain combines TRBV20-1 with TRBJ2-5; D not resolved. The V gene lost 0 bases and the J gene lost 1 base, with 9 bases spanning the gap. This CDR3 has 14 residues. CDR1 and CDR2 from the germline V gene are DFQATT and SNEGSKA (reference sequence). The CDR3 protein is CSARDYESQETQYF. The CDR3 coding sequence is TGCAGTGCTAGAGATTACGAAAGCCAAGAGACCCAGTACTTC.

Only a few counts were recorded for this clonotype. This chain links TRBV20-1 with TRBJ1-5; no clear D gene. V was shortened by 5 bases and J by 3 bases, with 14 bases between the two germline ends. Germline assignment: CDR1 DFQATT and CDR2 SNEGSKA (reference sequence). The length of the CDR3 is 14 residues. DNA for the CDR3: TGCAGTGCTTCGCCGGCCAACGACAATCAGCCCCAGCATTTT. Amino acids: CSASPANDNQPQHF.

This clonotype was counted ten times or more. CDR3 region: CSARDVQTGNYEQYF. CDR3 nucleotides: TGCAGTGCTAGAGACGTTCAAACGGGCAACTACGAGCAGTACTTC. The chain links TRBV20-1 to TRBJ2-7; D is unclear. The CDR3 is 15 residues long. The germline V and J ends were trimmed by 0 bases and 3 bases, with 15 bases remaining between them. Germline assignment: CDR1 DFQATT and CDR2 SNEGSKA (reference sequence).

This clonotype was picked up many times. The chain carries TRBV29-1 and TRBJ1-1; D call uncertain. This CDR3 is 11 amino acids long. Germline V lookup: CDR1 SQVTM, CDR2 ANQGSEA. Trimming left V 7 bases short and J 0 bases short, with 6 bases between. DNA for the CDR3: TGCAGCGCCGAACTGAACACTGAAGCTTTCTTT. This codes for CSAELNTEAFF.

This clonotype showed up many times. The chain combines TRBV5-1 with TRBJ2-5, with 8 bases aligning to TRBD2. V gave up 6 bases and J gave up 1 base; unmatched junction bases: 8. Germline CDR1 reads SGHRS; CDR2 reads YFSETQ. This CDR3 has 15 amino acids. The CDR3 sequence is CASTIPGGGQETQYF. In DNA form, the CDR3 reads TGCGCCAGCACAATCCCCGGGGGGGGCCAAGAGACCCAGTACTTC.

V gene TRBV7-2 combines with J gene TRBJ1-2; 7 bases fit TRBD1. The CDR3 is 17 amino acids. The germline V gene has CDR1 SGHTA and CDR2 FQGNSA. Unmatched junction bases numbered 8, after V lost 1 base and J lost 0 bases. The CDR3 loop reads CASSLGATGATNYGYTF. CDR3 DNA: TGTGCCAGCAGCTTAGGAGCCACAGGGGCGACTAACTATGGCTACACCTTC.

Only a few counts were recorded for this clonotype. V gene TRBV24-1 combines with J gene TRBJ1-5; D uncertain. V lost 1 base to trimming and J lost 6 bases, with 12 bases between them. Germline CDR1 and CDR2: KGHDR and SFDVKD. The CDR3 length is 15 residues. The CDR3 region is CATSDFRERGQPQHF. CDR3 DNA: TGTGCCACCAGTGATTTTAGGGAAAGAGGTCAGCCCCAGCATTTT.

This clonotype was detected many times. The chain joins TRBV2 to TRBJ2-5, with D perhaps matching TRBD1 (5 bases). V lost 6 bases and J 1 base, leaving 6 bases between the germline ends. Germline V gene data show CDR1 as SNHLY and CDR2 as FYNNEI. The CDR3 length is 12 residues. CDR3 in amino acids: CASRDIQETQYF. Written as DNA, the CDR3 is TGTGCCAGCAGGGACATCCAAGAGACCCAGTACTTC.

This clonotype was observed many times. The chain uses TRBV20-1 and TRBJ1-6; D call uncertain. V lost 0 bases to trimming and J lost 9 bases, with 18 bases between them. This CDR3 contains 16 residues. Germline CDR1 reads DFQATT; CDR2 reads SNEGSKA (reference sequence). CDR3: CSARDPLREAPSPLHF. CDR3 DNA sequence: TGCAGTGCTAGAGATCCCTTAAGGGAAGCTCCTTCACCCCTCCACTTT.

This clonotype turned up a few times. The V gene is TRBV28, the J gene TRBJ2-2, with TRBD2 identical over 7 bases. J gave up 7 bases and V 6 bases, and 11 bases lay outside the gene matches. The CDR3 extends over 15 amino acids. Germline CDR1 and CDR2: MDHEN and SYDVKM. Written as DNA, the CDR3 is TGTGCCAGCAGCCTTTACCTAGCGGTAGTCGGGGAGCTGTTTTTT. Translating it yields CASSLYLAVVGELFF.

This clonotype was recorded many times. The chain employs TRBV5-1 and TRBJ2-3; D tentatively reads TRBD1 or TRBD2 (5 bases each). The CDR3 spans 15 residues. Germline V CDR1 and CDR2: SGHRS, YFSETQ. The ends were cut back, 0 bases at V and 6 bases at J, with 14 bases in the middle. The CDR3 here is CASSLGDDPYDTQYF. For the CDR3, the DNA is TGCGCCAGCAGCTTGGGGGACGACCCCTACGATACGCAGTATTTT.

This clonotype was counted a few times. With a much larger clone just one base away, this may be a read error. The gene calls are TRBV10-3 and TRBJ2-7; 7 bases map to TRBD2. Per the germline V gene, CDR1 is ENHRY and CDR2 is SYGVKD. Losses at the gene ends were 8 bases for V and 7 bases for J; bases not matched to a gene: 11. The CDR3 runs 13 residues. The CDR3 nucleotides read TGTGCCATCCGACCTGCTACTAGCGAAGAGCAGTACTTC. This translates into CAIRPATSEEQYF.

This clonotype appeared a few times. The chain combines TRBV7-2 with TRBJ1-2, with 8 positions matching TRBD1. V shed 5 bases and J 0 bases; nucleotides not matched to a gene: 5. The length of the CDR3 is 15 residues. Germline CDR1 SGHTA, CDR2 FQGNSA. This CDR3 reads CASSPGGSPNYGYTF. The CDR3 DNA reads TGTGCCAGCAGCCCAGGGGGCAGTCCTAACTATGGCTACACCTTC.

This clonotype was counted ten times or more. V usage is TRBV4-1 and J usage is TRBJ1-2; D is unresolved. Trimming removed 1 base at V and 2 bases at J, with 11 bases between. In germline, CDR1 is MGHRA, CDR2 YSYEKL. The CDR3 is made up of 15 amino acids. CDR3: CASSQAVGRNYGYTF. CDR3 coding DNA: TGCGCCAGCAGCCAAGCTGTCGGCAGGAACTATGGCTACACCTTC.

This clonotype was observed at least ten times. This chain uses TRBV12-3 or TRBV12-4 with TRBJ1-4; 9 bases agree with TRBD1. CDR3 size: 13 residues. J gave up 8 bases and V 7 bases, and 5 bases lay outside the gene matches. The CDR3 spells CASTRQGGEKLFF. CDR3 coding DNA: TGTGCCAGCACCCGACAGGGGGGCGAAAAACTGTTTTTT.

There are many counts of this clonotype. This chain joins TRBV29-1 and TRBJ1-1; D is unresolved. Germline V gene lookup returns CDR1 SQVTM and CDR2 ANQGSEA. V lost 6 bases, J lost 7 bases, and 12 bases lay in between. The CDR3 extends over 11 amino acids. CDR3 loop: CSVRPGDEAFF. As DNA, the CDR3 is TGCAGCGTCCGGCCCGGGGATGAAGCTTTCTTT.

The rearrangement joins TRBV19 to TRBJ1-5; weak D call: TRBD1 (6 bases). V shed 10 bases and J shed 1 base, with 14 bases lying between them. The CDR3 totals 14 residues. CDR1 and CDR2 (germline): LNHDA, SQIVND (reference sequence). For the CDR3, the DNA is TGTGCCACAAAAACAGGGATCAGCAATCAGCCCCAGCATTTT. It encodes CATKTGISNQPQHF.

This clonotype was seen repeatedly, ten times or more. V and J are TRBV20-1 and TRBJ1-2; 8 bases align to TRBD1. In germline, CDR1 is DFQATT, CDR2 SNEGSKA (reference sequence). The CDR3 length is 13 residues. The V and J ends lost 0 bases and 8 bases, in that order; junction bases with no gene match: 5. The CDR3 sequence is CSARDQGAGGYTF. In nucleotides, the CDR3 is TGCAGTGCTAGAGACCAGGGGGCTGGGGGCTACACCTTC.

This clonotype was counted many times. V is TRBV20-1 and J is TRBJ1-5, with 8 bases lining up with TRBD1. This CDR3 is 17 amino acids long. V lost 1 base, J lost 7 bases, and 15 bases stayed unmatched. The germline gives CDR1 DFQATT, CDR2 SNEGSKA (reference sequence). CDR3 amino acids: CSARVGRQGRVGQPQHF. The CDR3 coding sequence is TGCAGTGCTAGAGTGGGGAGACAGGGGAGAGTTGGGCAGCCCCAGCATTTT.

The chain couples TRBV7-9 to TRBJ1-6, with TRBD1 as a possible D gene (6 bases). With 8 bases removed from V and 10 bases from J, the gap between germline ends came to 18 bases. This CDR3 contains 14 residues. Germline-derived CDR1 and CDR2 are SEHNR and FQNEAQ (reference sequence). In DNA, the CDR3 is TGTGCCAGCGAACTAGGATCAGGGGAATCACCCCTCCACTTT. Protein: CASELGSGESPLHF.

This clonotype occurred many times. This rearrangement joins TRBV5-1 to TRBJ2-1, with D hard to call. V lost 0 bases and J lost 9, with 16 bases in between. This CDR3 contains 15 residues. Germline CDR1 and CDR2: SGHRS and YFSETQ. CDR3 sequence reads: CASSLDTDLRSEQFF. The CDR3 DNA is TGCGCCAGCAGCTTGGATACCGACTTACGGAGTGAGCAGTTCTTC.

The chain employs TRBV5-1 and TRBJ2-4; a weak D match, TRBD1 (5 bases). Germline V CDR1 and CDR2: SGHRS, YFSETQ. The V and J ends lost 0 bases and 0 bases respectively, with 19 bases between them. The CDR3 runs to 19 residues. CDR3 DNA sequence: TGCGCCAGCAGCTTGGGTCAGGGCTCATCTCACCTAGCCAAAAACATTCAGTACTTC. Its protein product is CASSLGQGSSHLAKNIQYF. Drawing the rest from reference TRBV5-1 and TRBJ2-4, the complete variable domain is KAGVTQTPRYLIKTRGQQVTLSCSPISGHRSVSWYQQTPGQGLQFLFEYFSETQRNKGNFPGRFSGRQFSNSRSEMNVSTLELGDSALYLCASSLGQGSSHLAKNIQYFGAGTRLSVL.